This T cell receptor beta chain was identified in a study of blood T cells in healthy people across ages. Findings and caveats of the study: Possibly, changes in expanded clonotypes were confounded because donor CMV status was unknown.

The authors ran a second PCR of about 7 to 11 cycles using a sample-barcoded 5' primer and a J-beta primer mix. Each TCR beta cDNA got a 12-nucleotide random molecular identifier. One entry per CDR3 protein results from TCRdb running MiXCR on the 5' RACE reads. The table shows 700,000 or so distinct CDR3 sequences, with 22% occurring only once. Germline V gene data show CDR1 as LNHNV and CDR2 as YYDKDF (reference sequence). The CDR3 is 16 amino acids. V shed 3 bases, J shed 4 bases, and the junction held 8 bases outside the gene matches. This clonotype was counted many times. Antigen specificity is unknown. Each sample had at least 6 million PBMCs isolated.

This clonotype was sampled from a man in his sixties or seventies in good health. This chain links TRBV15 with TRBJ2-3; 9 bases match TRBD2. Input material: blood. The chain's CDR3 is CATSSRLAEGADTQYF. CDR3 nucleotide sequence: TGTGCCACCAGCAGTCGACTAGCGGAGGGAGCAGATACGCAGTATTTT.